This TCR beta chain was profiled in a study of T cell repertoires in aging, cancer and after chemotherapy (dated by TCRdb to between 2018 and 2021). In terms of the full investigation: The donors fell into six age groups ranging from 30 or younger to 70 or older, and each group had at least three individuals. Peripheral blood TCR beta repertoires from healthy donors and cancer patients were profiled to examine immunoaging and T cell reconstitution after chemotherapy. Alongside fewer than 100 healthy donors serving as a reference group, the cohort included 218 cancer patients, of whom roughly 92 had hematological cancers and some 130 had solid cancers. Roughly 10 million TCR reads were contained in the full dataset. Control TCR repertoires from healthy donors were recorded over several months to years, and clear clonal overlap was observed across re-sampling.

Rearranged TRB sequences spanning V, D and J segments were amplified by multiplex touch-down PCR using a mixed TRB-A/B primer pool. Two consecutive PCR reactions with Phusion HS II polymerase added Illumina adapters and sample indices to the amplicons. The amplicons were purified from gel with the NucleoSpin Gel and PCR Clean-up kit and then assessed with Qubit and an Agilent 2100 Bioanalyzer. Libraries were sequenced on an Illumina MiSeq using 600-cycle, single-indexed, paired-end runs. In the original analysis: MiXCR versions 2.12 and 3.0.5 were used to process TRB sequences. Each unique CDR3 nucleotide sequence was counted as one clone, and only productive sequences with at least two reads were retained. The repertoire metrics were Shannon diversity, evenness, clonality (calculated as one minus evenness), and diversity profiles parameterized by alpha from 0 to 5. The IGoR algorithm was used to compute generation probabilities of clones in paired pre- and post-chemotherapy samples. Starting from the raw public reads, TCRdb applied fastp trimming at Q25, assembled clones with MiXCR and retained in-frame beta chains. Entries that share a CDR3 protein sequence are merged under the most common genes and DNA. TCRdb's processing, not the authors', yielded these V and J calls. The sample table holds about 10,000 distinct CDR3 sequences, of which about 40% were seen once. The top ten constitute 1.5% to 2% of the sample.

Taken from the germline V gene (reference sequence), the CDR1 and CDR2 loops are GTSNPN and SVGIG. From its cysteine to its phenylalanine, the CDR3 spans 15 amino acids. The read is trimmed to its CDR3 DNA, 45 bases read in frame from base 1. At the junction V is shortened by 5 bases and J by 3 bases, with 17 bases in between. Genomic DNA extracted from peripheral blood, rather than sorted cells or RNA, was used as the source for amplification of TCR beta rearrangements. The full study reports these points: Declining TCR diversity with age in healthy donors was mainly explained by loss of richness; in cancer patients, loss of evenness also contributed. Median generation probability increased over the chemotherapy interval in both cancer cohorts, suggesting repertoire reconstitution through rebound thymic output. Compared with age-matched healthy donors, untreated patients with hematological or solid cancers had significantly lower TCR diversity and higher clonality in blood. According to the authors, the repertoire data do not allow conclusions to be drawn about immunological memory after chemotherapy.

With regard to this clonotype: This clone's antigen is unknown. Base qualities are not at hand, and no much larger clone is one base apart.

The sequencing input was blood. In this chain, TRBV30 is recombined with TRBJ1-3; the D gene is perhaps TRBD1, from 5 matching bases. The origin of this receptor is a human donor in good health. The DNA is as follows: TGTGCCTGGGCCCCCCCCCGGGGGAATGGAAACACCATATATTTT. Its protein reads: CAWAPPRGNGNTIYF.